This T cell receptor beta chain came from a study of post-analysis software for immune sequencing data. The table lists this clonotype with many counts. Researchers reported that TCR beta cDNA libraries carried unique molecular identifiers. TCRdb reprocessed the PCR reads via MiXCR and lists one record per CDR3 protein. This sample yields about 210,000 distinct CDR3 sequences, of which roughly 28% are seen a single time; roughly 3.4% belongs to the top ten. Sample: blood. This clonotype was obtained from a girl aged 2-17 years with multiple sclerosis.

CDR3 amino acids: CASSYAQGKRDEQYF. In nucleotides, the CDR3 is TGTGCCAGCAGTTACGCCCAGGGAAAAAGGGACGAGCAGTACTTC. This chain links TRBV6-6 with TRBJ2-7, with D possibly being TRBD1 (5 bases). Per germline, CDR1 MNHNY and CDR2 SVGAGI (reference sequence). With 2 bases removed from V and 5 bases from J, the gap between germline ends came to 16 bases. The CDR3 consists of 15 residues.